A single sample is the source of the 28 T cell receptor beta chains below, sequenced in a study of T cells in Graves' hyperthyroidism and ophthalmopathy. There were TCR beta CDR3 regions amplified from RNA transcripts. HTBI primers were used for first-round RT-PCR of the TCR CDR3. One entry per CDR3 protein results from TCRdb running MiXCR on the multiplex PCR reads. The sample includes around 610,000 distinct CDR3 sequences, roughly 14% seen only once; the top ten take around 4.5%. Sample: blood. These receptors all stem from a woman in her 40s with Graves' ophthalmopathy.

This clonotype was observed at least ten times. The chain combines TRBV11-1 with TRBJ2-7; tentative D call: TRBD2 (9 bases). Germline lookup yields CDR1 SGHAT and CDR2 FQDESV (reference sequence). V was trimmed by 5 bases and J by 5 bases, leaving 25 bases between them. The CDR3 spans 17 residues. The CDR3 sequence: CASSTTRGREGQNEQYF. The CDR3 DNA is TGTGCCAGCAGCACGACCAGGGGGCGGGAGGGCCAAAACGAGCAGTACTTC.

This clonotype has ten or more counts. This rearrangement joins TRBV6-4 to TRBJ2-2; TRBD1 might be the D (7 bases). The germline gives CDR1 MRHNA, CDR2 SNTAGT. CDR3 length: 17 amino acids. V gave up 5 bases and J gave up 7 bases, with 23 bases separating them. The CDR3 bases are TGTGCCAGCAGTCCAAGGGACTCGACGCAGGGGGACGGGGAGCTGTTTTTT. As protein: CASSPRDSTQGDGELFF.

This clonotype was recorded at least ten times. CDR3 DNA sequence: TGCAGTGCTAGAGATCAAGGACGGGACAGTTATAGCAATCAGCCCCAGCATTTT. This sequence encodes CSARDQGRDSYSNQPQHF. The rearrangement joins TRBV20-1 to TRBJ1-5, with TRBD1 identical over 7 bases. CDR1 and CDR2 from the germline V gene are DFQATT and SNEGSKA (reference sequence). Losses at the gene ends were 0 bases for V and 0 bases for J; bases not matched to a gene: 11. The CDR3 has 18 amino acids.

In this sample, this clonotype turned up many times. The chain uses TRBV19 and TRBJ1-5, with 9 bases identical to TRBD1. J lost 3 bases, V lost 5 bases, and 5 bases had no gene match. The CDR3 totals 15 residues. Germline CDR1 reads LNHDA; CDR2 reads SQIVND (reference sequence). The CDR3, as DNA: TGTGCCAGTAGTCAGGACAGGGGTAACAATCAGCCCCAGCATTTT. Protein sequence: CASSQDRGNNQPQHF.

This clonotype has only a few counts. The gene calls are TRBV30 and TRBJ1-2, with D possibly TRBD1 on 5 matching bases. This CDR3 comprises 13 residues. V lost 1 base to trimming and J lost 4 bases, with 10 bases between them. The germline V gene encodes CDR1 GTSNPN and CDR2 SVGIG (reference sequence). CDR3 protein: CAWSEGVGYGYTF. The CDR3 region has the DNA TGTGCCTGGAGTGAAGGGGTCGGCTATGGCTACACCTTC.

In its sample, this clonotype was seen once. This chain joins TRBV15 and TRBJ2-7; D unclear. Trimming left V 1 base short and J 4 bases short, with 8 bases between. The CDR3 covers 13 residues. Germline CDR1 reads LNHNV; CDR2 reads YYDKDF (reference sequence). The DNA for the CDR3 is TGTGCCACCAGCAGAGTAGTAGGGTACGAGCAGTACTTC. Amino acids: CATSRVVGYEQYF.

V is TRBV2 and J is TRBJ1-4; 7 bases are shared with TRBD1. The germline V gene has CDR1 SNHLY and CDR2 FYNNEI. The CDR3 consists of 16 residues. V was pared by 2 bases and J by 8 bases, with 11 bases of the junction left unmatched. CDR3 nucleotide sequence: TGTGCCAGCAGTGAAAAGGGGGCGGAAGGATTCGAAAAACTGTTTTTT. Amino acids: CASSEKGAEGFEKLFF.

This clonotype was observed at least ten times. This CDR3 reads CASTQTESGETQYF. DNA for the CDR3: TGTGCCAGTACCCAGACAGAGTCTGGAGAGACCCAGTACTTC. The V and J genes are TRBV19 and TRBJ2-5, with D maybe TRBD1 (5 bases). Germline CDR1 LNHDA, CDR2 SQIVND (reference sequence). With 7 bases removed from V and 4 bases from J, the gap between germline ends came to 16 bases. The CDR3 contains 14 residues.

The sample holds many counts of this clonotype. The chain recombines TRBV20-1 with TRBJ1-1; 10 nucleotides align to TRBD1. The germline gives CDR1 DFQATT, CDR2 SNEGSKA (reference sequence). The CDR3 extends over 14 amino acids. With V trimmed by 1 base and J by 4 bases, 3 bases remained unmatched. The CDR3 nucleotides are TGCAGTGCTAGAGGATGGACAGGGGGCACTGAAGCTTTCTTT. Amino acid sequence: CSARGWTGGTEAFF.

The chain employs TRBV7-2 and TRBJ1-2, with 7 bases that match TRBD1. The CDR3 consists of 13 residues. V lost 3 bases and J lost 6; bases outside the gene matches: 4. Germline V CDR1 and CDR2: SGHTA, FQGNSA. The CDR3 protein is CASSLTGKDGYTF. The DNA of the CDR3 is TGTGCCAGCAGCTTGACAGGGAAGGATGGCTACACCTTC.

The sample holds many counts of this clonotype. CDR3 nucleotide sequence: TGTGCCAGTAGTCCCCGTCTAGGTTTGAGCTCCTACGAGCAGTACTTC. Amino acids: CASSPRLGLSSYEQYF. V gene TRBV19 combines with J gene TRBJ2-7; D gene ambiguous. The V gene lost 5 bases and the J gene lost 0 bases, with 17 bases spanning the gap. The CDR3 contains 16 residues. Germline CDR1 LNHDA, CDR2 SQIVND (reference sequence).

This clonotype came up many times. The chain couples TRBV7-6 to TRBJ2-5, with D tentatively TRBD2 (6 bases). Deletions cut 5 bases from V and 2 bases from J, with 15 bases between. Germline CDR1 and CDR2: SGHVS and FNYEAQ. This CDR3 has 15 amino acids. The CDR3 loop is CASSPRVAGQETQYF. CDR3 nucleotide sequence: TGTGCCAGCAGCCCTAGGGTTGCGGGACAAGAGACCCAGTACTTC.

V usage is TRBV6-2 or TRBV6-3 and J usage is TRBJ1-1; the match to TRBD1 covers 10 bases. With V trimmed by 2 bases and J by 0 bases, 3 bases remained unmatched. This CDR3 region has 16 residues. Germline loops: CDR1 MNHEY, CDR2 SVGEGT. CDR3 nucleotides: TGTGCCAGCAGTTACCCCGGACAGGGGGTGAACACTGAAGCTTTCTTT. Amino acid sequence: CASSYPGQGVNTEAFF.

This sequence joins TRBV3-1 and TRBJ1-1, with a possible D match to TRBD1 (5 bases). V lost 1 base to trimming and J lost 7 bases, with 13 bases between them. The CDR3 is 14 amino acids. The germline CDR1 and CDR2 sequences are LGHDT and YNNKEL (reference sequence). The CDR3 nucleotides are TGTGCCAGCAGCCAAGGACTGGGGCCGTTTGAAGCTTTCTTT. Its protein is CASSQGLGPFEAFF.

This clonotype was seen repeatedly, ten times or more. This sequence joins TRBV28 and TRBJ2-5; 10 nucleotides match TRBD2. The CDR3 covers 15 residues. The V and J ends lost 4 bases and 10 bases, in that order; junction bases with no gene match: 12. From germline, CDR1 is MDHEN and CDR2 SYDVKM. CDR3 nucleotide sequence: TGTGCCAGCAGTTCTCTAGCGGGAGTGGGCCGGGACCAGTACTTC. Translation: CASSSLAGVGRDQYF.

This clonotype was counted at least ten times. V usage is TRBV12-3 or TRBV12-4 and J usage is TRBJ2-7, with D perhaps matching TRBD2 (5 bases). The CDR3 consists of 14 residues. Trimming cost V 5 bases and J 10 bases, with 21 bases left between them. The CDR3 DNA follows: TGTGCCAGCAGTCCCGTTGAGCGGCCTACGGATCAGTACTTC. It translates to CASSPVERPTDQYF.

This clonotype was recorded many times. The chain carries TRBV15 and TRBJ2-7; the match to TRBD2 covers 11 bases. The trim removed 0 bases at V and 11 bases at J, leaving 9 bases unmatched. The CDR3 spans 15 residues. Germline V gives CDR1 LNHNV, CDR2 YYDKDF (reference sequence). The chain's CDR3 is CATSRDGTSGRGKYF. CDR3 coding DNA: TGTGCCACCAGCAGAGATGGTACTAGCGGGAGAGGGAAGTACTTC. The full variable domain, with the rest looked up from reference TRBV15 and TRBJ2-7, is DAMVIQNPRYQVTQFGKPVTLSCSQTLNHNVMYWYQQKSSQAPKLLFHYYDKDFNNEADTPDNFQSRRPNTSFCFLDIRSPGLGDTAMYLCATSRDGTSGRGKYFGPGTRLTVT.

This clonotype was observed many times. CDR3 nucleotides: TGCAGCGTTGAAGATCCGGTAGCGCGGGTGAGGGGGGAGCAGTACTTC. Amino acid sequence: CSVEDPVARVRGEQYF. This chain uses TRBV29-1 with TRBJ2-7, with D possibly matching TRBD1 (6 bases). The V and J ends lost 0 bases and 7 bases respectively, with 22 bases between them. Germline-derived CDR1 and CDR2 are SQVTM and ANQGSEA. The length of the CDR3 is 16 residues.

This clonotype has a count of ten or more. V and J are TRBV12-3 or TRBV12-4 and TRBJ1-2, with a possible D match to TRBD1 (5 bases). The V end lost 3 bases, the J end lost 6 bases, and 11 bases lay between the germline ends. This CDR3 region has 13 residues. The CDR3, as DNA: TGTGCCAGCAGTTTCGGGGCAGCTGATGGCTACACCTTC. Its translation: CASSFGAADGYTF.

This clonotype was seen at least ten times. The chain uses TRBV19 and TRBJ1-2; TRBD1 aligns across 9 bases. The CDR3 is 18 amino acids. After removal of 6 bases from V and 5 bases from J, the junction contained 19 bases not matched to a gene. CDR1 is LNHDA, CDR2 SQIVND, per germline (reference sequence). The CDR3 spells CASRQAGTGTDRLYGYTF. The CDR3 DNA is TGTGCCAGTAGACAAGCGGGGACAGGGACCGATCGACTTTATGGCTACACCTTC.

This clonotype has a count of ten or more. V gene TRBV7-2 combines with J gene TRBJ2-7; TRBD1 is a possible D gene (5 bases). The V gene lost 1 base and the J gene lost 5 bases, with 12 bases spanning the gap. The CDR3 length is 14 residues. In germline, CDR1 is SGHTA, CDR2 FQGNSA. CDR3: CASSLGPLGDEQYF. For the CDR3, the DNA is TGTGCCAGCAGCTTAGGGCCCTTAGGGGACGAGCAGTACTTC. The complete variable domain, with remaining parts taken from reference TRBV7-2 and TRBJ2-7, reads GAGVSQSPSNKVTEKGKDVELRCDPISGHTALYWYRQSLGQGLEFLIYFQGNSAPDKSGLPSDRFSAERTGGSVSTLTIQRTQQEDSAVYLCASSLGPLGDEQYFGPGTRLTVT.

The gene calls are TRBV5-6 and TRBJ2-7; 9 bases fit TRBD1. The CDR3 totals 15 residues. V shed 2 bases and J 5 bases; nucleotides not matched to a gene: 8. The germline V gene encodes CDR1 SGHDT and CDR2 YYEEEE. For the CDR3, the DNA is TGTGCCAGCAGCTTTTCGGTGACAGGGGGTGACGAGCAGTACTTC. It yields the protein CASSFSVTGGDEQYF.

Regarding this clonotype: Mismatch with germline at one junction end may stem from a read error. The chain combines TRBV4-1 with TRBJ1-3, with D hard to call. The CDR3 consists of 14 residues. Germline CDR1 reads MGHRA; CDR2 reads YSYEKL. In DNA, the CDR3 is TGCGCCAGCAGCCCACGCACAGTTGGAAACACCATGTATTTT. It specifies CASSPRTVGNTMYF.

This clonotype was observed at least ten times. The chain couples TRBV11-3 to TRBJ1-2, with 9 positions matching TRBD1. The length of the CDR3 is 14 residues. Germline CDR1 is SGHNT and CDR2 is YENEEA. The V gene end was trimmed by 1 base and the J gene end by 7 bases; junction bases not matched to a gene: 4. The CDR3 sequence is CASSLGGQGSGYTF. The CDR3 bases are TGTGCCAGCAGCTTAGGGGGACAGGGCTCTGGCTACACCTTC.

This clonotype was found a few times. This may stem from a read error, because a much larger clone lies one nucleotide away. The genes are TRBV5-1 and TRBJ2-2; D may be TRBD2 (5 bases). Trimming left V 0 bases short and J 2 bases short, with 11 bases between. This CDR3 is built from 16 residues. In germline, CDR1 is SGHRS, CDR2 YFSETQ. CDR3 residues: CASSLASLANTGELFF. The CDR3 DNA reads TGCGCCAGCAGCTTGGCGTCCCTAGCAAACACCGGGGAGCTGTTTTTT.

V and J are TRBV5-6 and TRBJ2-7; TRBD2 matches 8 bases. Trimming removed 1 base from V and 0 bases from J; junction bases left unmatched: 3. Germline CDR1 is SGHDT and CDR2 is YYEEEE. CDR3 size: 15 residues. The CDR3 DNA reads TGTGCCAGCAGCTTGAGCGGGAGCTACTCCTACGAGCAGTACTTC. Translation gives CASSLSGSYSYEQYF.

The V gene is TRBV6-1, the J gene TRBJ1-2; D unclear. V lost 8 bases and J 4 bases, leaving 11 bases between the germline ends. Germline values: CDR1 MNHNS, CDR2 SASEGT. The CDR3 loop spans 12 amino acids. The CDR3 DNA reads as TGTGCCAGCGCATTGCAGTCCTATGGCTACACCTTC. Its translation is CASALQSYGYTF.

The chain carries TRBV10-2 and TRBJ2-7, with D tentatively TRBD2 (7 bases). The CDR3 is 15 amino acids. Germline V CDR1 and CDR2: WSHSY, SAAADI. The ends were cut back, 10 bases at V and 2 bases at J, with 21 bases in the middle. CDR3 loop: CATADLAEGAYEQYF. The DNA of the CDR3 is TGCGCCACCGCCGACCTAGCGGAGGGGGCCTACGAGCAGTACTTC.